This T cell receptor beta chain is from a study of regulatory T cells in long-lasting Graves disease. Time point: newly diagnosed GD, antithyroid drugs for less than 3 months. Following extraction of RNA from PBMCs, that RNA was used to make the TCR library. CDR3 regions were amplified by Arm-PCR using iRepertoire HTBI primers to build TCR beta libraries. TCRdb reprocessed the multiplex PCR reads via MiXCR and lists one record per CDR3 protein. The sample consists of over 350,000 distinct CDR3 sequences, around 13% of them appearing once. CDR1 DFQATT and CDR2 SNEGSKA come from the germline V gene (reference sequence). V shed 0 bases, J shed 7 bases, and the junction held 9 bases outside the gene matches. The CDR3 loop spans 16 amino acids. This sample was also put to use in a study of T cells in Graves' hyperthyroidism and ophthalmopathy. As that study records: The model foresaw ophthalmopathy a median around 6 months prior to onset.

V gene TRBV20-1 combines with J gene TRBJ2-1, with 10 bases aligning to TRBD2. Sequencing was performed on peripheral blood mononuclear cells (PBMCs), taken at new diagnosis, from a patient treated with antithyroid drugs. This TCR came from a woman aged 45 to 65 with Graves disease. This chain's CDR3 is CSARDWSGRAGNEQFF. In nucleotides, the CDR3 is TGCAGTGCTAGAGATTGGAGCGGGAGGGCCGGTAATGAGCAGTTCTTC.